This paragraph reports one T cell receptor beta chain. Its antigen is currently unknown. The protocol was immunoSEQ multiplex PCR, while the TCRdb copy is restricted to in-frame clones and leaves out a portion. The sample lists 95,000 to 110,000 clones, 70% to 90% occurring once. The entry originates in a study of T cell responses to AZD1222 COVID-19 vaccine. Germline V lookup: CDR1 MNHEY, CDR2 SMNVEV (reference sequence). J lost 7 bases, V lost 3 bases, and 7 bases had no gene match. The CDR3 sequence is 14 residues long. General study findings and limits: Among the donors, most were white British and more were female, and clonal diversity was possibly underestimated.

Sample: peripheral blood, taken on day 0 of AZD1222 vaccination. This receptor was obtained from an adult in good health. The chain joins TRBV27 to TRBJ1-2; 8 bases line up with TRBD1. The CDR3 sequence: CASSFQGQGPGYTF. For the CDR3, the DNA is TGTGCCAGCAGTTTCCAAGGACAGGGTCCTGGCTACACCTTC.